This T cell receptor beta chain was sequenced in a study of shared clonotypes between healthy human individuals. Original data processing: As immunoSEQ supplied junction-only sequences (without quality scores), filtering differed. Profiling relied on immunoSEQ multiplex PCR, and the TCRdb table lists in-frame clones only, not all of them. Clonal size and the V and J genes are those of that table, whereas D and trimming came from the DNA. The table shows roughly 400,000 clones, with about 96% occurring only once. In the case of this clone: As yet, its antigen is unknown. One junction end does not reproduce the germline sequence, and a read error may be involved.

Points from the study as a whole: Even with large depth, rarefaction showed that sorted-subset sequencing was incomplete. A handful of donors showed sharing of around 5% of naive CD4 clonotypes.

The receptor's source is a young man in good health. The sequencing input was memory CD8+ T cells sorted from blood. This sample's subset: CD45RO+ cells pooled with CCR7-negative TemRA cells.

The CDR3 DNA reads TGTGCTAGCAGCTTCGGGACAGAAGAGACCCAGTACTTC. This encodes CASSFGTEETQYF. The chain employs TRBV7-7 and TRBJ2-5; 7 bases map to TRBD1. Germline V gene data show CDR1 as SSHAT and CDR2 as FNYEAQ (reference sequence). This CDR3 is built from 13 residues.